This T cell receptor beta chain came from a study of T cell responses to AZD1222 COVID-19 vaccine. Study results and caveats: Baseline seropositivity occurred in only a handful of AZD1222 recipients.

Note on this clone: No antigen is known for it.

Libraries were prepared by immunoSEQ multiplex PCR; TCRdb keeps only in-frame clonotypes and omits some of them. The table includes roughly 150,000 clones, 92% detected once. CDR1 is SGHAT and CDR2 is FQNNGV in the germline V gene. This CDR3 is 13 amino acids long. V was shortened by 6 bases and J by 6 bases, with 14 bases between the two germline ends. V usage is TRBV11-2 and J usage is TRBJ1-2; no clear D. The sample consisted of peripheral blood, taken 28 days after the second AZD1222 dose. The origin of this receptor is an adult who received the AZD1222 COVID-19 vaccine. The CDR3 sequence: CASSPNFSHGYTF. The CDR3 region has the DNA TGTGCCAGCAGTCCAAACTTTTCCCATGGCTACACCTTC.